The next 19 T cell receptor beta chains were all read from a single sample in a study of shared clonotypes between healthy human individuals. Sequencing used immunoSEQ multiplex PCR; TCRdb keeps in-frame clones, though not all of them. Of over a million clones listed, about 80% were seen once; the top ten hold 0.61%. The sample taken for sequencing was memory CD4+ T cells from PBMCs. The sample's subset: CD45RA-negative fraction. The receptors here all came from a man aged 18 to 35 in good health. Some clones in this sample may be carry-over from other donors' samples.

The chain links TRBV5-5 to TRBJ2-7; 8 positions agree with TRBD2. Looked up from germline, CDR1 is SGHKS and CDR2 is YYEKEE (reference sequence). CDR3 size: 14 residues. J gave up 3 bases and V 1 base, and 3 bases lay outside the gene matches. Written as DNA, the CDR3 is TGTGCCAGCAGCTTGTTCGGGAGGGGCTACGAGCAGTACTTC. This sequence encodes CASSLFGRGYEQYF.

The V and J genes are TRBV6-6 and TRBJ1-2; TRBD1 might be the D (6 bases). The CDR3 length is 14 residues. Germline CDR1 is MNHNY and CDR2 is SVGAGI (reference sequence). The V end was cut by 0 bases, the J end by 2 bases, with 7 bases between. CDR3 nucleotides: TGTGCCAGCAGTTACTCGGGGGCGAACTATGGCTACACCTTC. Amino acids: CASSYSGANYGYTF.

The chain joins TRBV10-3 to TRBJ1-1; D unclear. This CDR3 has 12 residues. Looked up from germline, CDR1 is ENHRY and CDR2 is SYGVKD. Trimming cost V 5 bases and J 1 base, with 5 bases left between them. The CDR3 loop is CAISPQNTEAFF. The DNA of the CDR3 is TGTGCCATCAGTCCACAGAACACTGAAGCTTTCTTT.

The chain combines TRBV10-3 with TRBJ1-4; tentative D call: TRBD1 (5 bases). The V end was cut by 0 bases, the J end by 5 bases, with 10 bases between. The CDR3 extends over 15 amino acids. CDR1 is ENHRY, CDR2 SYGVKD, per germline. The CDR3 loop is CAISESGTANEKLFF. CDR3 DNA sequence: TGTGCCATCAGTGAGTCGGGGACTGCGAATGAAAAACTGTTTTTT.

The chain employs TRBV5-1 and TRBJ1-1; D ambiguous. Trimming left V 1 base short and J 0 bases short, with 7 bases between. CDR3 length equals 14 residues. Germline V gene data show CDR1 as SGHRS and CDR2 as YFSETQ. The CDR3 region is CASSLPEVNTEAFF. The CDR3 DNA reads as TGCGCCAGCAGCTTGCCGGAGGTGAACACTGAAGCTTTCTTT.

The table lists this clone with a few counts. This same CDR3 is encoded by further DNA sequences in the sample. The chain joins TRBV9 to TRBJ1-1; D is unclear. CDR3 length equals 12 residues. The V gene lost 0 bases and the J gene lost 7 bases, with 7 bases spanning the gap. The germline gives CDR1 SGDLS, CDR2 YYNGEE. CDR3 protein: CASSVDRGEAFF. The CDR3 nucleotides are TGTGCCAGCAGCGTAGATCGTGGTGAAGCTTTCTTT. Full variable domain (rest looked up from reference TRBV9 and TRBJ1-1): DSGVTQTPKHLITATGQRVTLRCSPRSGDLSVYWYQQSLDQGLQFLIQYYNGEERAKGNILERFSAQQFPDLHSELNLSSLELGDSALYFCASSVDRGEAFFGQGTRLTVV.

The chain carries TRBV5-1 and TRBJ2-7, with 13 bases aligning to TRBD2. Germline V CDR1 and CDR2: SGHRS, YFSETQ. This CDR3 comprises 18 residues. With 4 bases clipped from V and 0 bases from J, the junction kept 10 bases outside the gene matches. Here the CDR3 reads CASSTGLAGAIGSYEQYF. The DNA for the CDR3 is TGCGCCAGCAGCACCGGACTAGCGGGAGCAATCGGCTCCTACGAGCAGTACTTC.

The rearrangement joins TRBV4-1 to TRBJ2-1; the match to TRBD2 covers 9 bases. Germline loops: CDR1 MGHRA, CDR2 YSYEKL. The CDR3 is 16 amino acids. V trimming: 1 base; J trimming: 6 bases; junction bases outside the gene matches: 7. DNA for the CDR3: TGCGCCAGCAGCCAAGGGGGGCGGGAGGGCCTCAATGAGCAGTTCTTC. Its translation: CASSQGGREGLNEQFF.

The gene calls are TRBV28 and TRBJ2-2; D is possibly TRBD1 or TRBD2 (6 bases each). This CDR3 comprises 14 residues. The germline V and J ends were trimmed by 11 bases and 6 bases, with 19 bases remaining between them. Germline values: CDR1 MDHEN, CDR2 SYDVKM. This CDR3 reads CAVKVGGIAGELFF. The DNA of the CDR3 is TGTGCCGTAAAAGTCGGGGGCATAGCCGGGGAGCTGTTTTTT.

The chain carries TRBV7-9 and TRBJ2-5, with 9 nucleotides matching TRBD1. The ends lost 5 bases at V and 5 bases at J; junction bases unmatched: 6. Germline CDR1 is SEHNR and CDR2 is FQNEAQ (reference sequence). This CDR3 contains 14 residues. CDR3 loop: CASSPGQGEETQYF. DNA for the CDR3: TGTGCCAGCAGCCCGGGACAGGGAGAGGAGACCCAGTACTTC. The whole variable domain, filled in from reference TRBV7-9 and TRBJ2-5, reads DTGVSQNPRHKITKRGQNVTFRCDPISEHNRLYWYRQTLGQGPEFLTYFQNEAQLEKSRLLSDRFSAERPKGSFSTLEIQRTEQGDSAMYLCASSPGQGEETQYFGPGTRLLVL.

This rearrangement joins TRBV25-1 to TRBJ1-1, with 9 bases aligning to TRBD1. CDR3 length: 17 residues. In germline, CDR1 is MGHDK, CDR2 SYGVNS. J gave up 6 bases and V 4 bases, and 15 bases lay outside the gene matches. The DNA for the CDR3 is TGTGCCAGCAGTGCTCACAGGGGGCTCAGCTTAAACGCTGAAGCTTTCTTT. Translating it yields CASSAHRGLSLNAEAFF.

This clone appeared a single time. The J gene is TRBJ2-5, the V gene TRBV12-5; 7 bases align to TRBD1. V lost 6 bases to trimming and J lost 2 bases; unmatched junction nucleotides: 6. Germline V gene lookup returns CDR1 LGHNT and CDR2 FRNRAP. CDR3 size: 14 residues. The chain's CDR3 is CASGPGTEQETQYF. In DNA form, the CDR3 reads TGTGCTAGTGGCCCCGGGACAGAGCAAGAGACCCAGTACTTC.

As to this clone: The identical CDR3 is also encoded by other nucleotide sequences in the sample. The chain combines TRBV5-1 with TRBJ2-3, with D hard to call. CDR1 SGHRS and CDR2 YFSETQ come from the germline V gene. The CDR3 spans 15 residues. V shed 0 bases and J shed 2 bases, with 10 bases lying between them. CDR3 amino acids: CASSLAGGYTDTQYF. Here the CDR3 DNA reads TGCGCCAGCAGCTTGGCCGGCGGATACACAGATACGCAGTATTTT.

The genes are TRBV7-2 and TRBJ2-7, with 12 bases matching TRBD2. J lost 0 bases, V lost 4 bases, and 10 bases had no gene match. The germline CDR1 and CDR2 sequences are SGHTA and FQGNSA. The CDR3 totals 18 residues. CDR3 bases: TGTGCCAGCAGCTCCCAGACTAGCGGGGGAGCCTACTCCTACGAGCAGTACTTC. It translates to CASSSQTSGGAYSYEQYF. The variable domain in full, completed from reference TRBV7-2 and TRBJ2-7, reads GAGVSQSPSNKVTEKGKDVELRCDPISGHTALYWYRQSLGQGLEFLIYFQGNSAPDKSGLPSDRFSAERTGGSVSTLTIQRTQQEDSAVYLCASSSQTSGGAYSYEQYFGPGTRLTVT.

The V gene is TRBV7-2, the J gene TRBJ1-5; tentative D call: TRBD1 (6 bases). Germline values: CDR1 SGHTA, CDR2 FQGNSA. The CDR3 loop spans 16 amino acids. Trimming cost V 3 bases and J 1 base, with 13 bases left between them. Here the CDR3 DNA reads TGTGCCAGCAGCTTTGTGACAGGTTACAGCAATCAGCCCCAGCATTTT. Protein sequence: CASSFVTGYSNQPQHF.

The table lists this clone with a few counts. This sequence joins TRBV28 and TRBJ1-1; a weak D match, TRBD1 (6 bases). Germline V gene lookup returns CDR1 MDHEN and CDR2 SYDVKM. The ends were cut back, 6 bases at V and 2 bases at J, with 16 bases in the middle. The CDR3 is 15 residues long. This chain's CDR3 is CASRLIQGINTEAFF. CDR3 coding DNA: TGTGCCAGCAGACTAATACAGGGTATTAACACTGAAGCTTTCTTT.

CDR3 nucleotide sequence: TGTGCCACCCACCCAGGGAACTATGGCTACACCTTC. Protein product: CATHPGNYGYTF. The chain has TRBV5-4 and TRBJ1-2; possible D gene TRBD1, 5 bases. Deletions cut 9 bases from V and 2 bases from J, with 11 bases between. Germline V gene sequence: CDR1 SGHNT, CDR2 YYREEE (reference sequence). This CDR3 region has 12 residues.

The rearrangement joins TRBV5-1 to TRBJ1-4; 7 positions agree with TRBD1. Per the germline V gene, CDR1 is SGHRS and CDR2 is YFSETQ. J gave up 5 bases and V 4 bases, and 8 bases lay outside the gene matches. This CDR3 has 15 residues. The CDR3 spells CASSPQGQENEKLFF. CDR3 in DNA: TGCGCCAGCAGCCCGCAAGGACAGGAGAATGAAAAACTGTTTTTT.

DNA for the CDR3: TGTGCCAGCAGCTACAACCGACGGACGGGCGGAGCTTTCTTT. Amino acid sequence: CASSYNRRTGGAFF. This sequence joins TRBV13 and TRBJ1-1; D is uncertain. The ends were cut back, 4 bases at V and 10 bases at J, with 19 bases in the middle. The CDR3 contains 14 residues. CDR1 is PRHDT, CDR2 FYEKMQ, per germline (reference sequence).